This is a list of T cell receptor beta chains from one sample in a study of T-cell memory formation after mild COVID-19. TCRdb ran MiXCR on the 5' RACE reads and lists one entry per CDR3 protein. The table includes under 250,000 distinct CDR3 sequences, 27% detected once. The sample was PBMCs or a T cell subset sorted from them (not recorded which). The receptors were gathered from an adult woman who had mild COVID-19 (a few samples of this study predate the infection). Cell type and time point are not known. Each CDR3 is given with its conserved first and last residue. A D gene is named only where the DNA matches it firmly. Clone size is not always given. Where it is, it says once, few, many or a class for expanded clones.

CDR3 length	V gene	J gene	D gene	clone size	CDR3 protein	CDR3 DNA
14	TRBV7-9	TRBJ2-7	TRBD1	few	CASSFGTGLDEQYF	TGTGCCAGCAGCTTCGGGACAGGGTTAGACGAGCAGTACTTC
14	TRBV9	TRBJ2-7	TRBD1	.	CASSAGDRAYEQYF	TGTGCCAGCAGCGCAGGGGACAGGGCCTACGAGCAGTACTTC
13	TRBV30	TRBJ2-5	.	.	CAWNLDGRKTQYF	TGTGCCTGGAATCTCGACGGACGGAAGACCCAGTACTTC
13	TRBV6-5	TRBJ1-1	TRBD1	.	CASTSDRRREAFF	TGTGCCAGCACTTCGGACAGGCGGAGGGAAGCTTTCTTT
16	TRBV20-1	TRBJ2-3	TRBD2	few	CSARVRTSGSVGTQYF	TGCAGTGCTAGAGTCAGGACTAGCGGGAGTGTCGGTACGCAGTATTTT
16	TRBV12-3/TRBV12-4	TRBJ2-1	TRBD1	.	CASRDPTGGGENEQFF	TGTGCCAGCAGGGACCCGACAGGGGGTGGGGAGAATGAGCAGTTCTTC
16	TRBV6-6	TRBJ2-1	TRBD1	few	CASFPALTGNGVEQFF	TGTGCCAGCTTTCCAGCCCTGACAGGGAATGGTGTTGAGCAGTTCTTC
14	TRBV5-1	TRBJ1-1	.	few	CASSLTTGSAEAFF	TGCGCCAGCAGCTTAACTACGGGGTCGGCTGAAGCTTTCTTT
17	TRBV11-2	TRBJ2-3	TRBD2	.	CASSLVSSGRDPDTQYF	TGTGCCAGCAGCTTAGTCTCTAGCGGGAGAGATCCAGATACGCAGTATTTT
15	TRBV7-3	TRBJ2-7	.	few	CASSLKASPFDEQYF	TGTGCCAGCAGCTTAAAGGCTAGCCCCTTCGACGAGCAGTACTTC
14	TRBV5-1	TRBJ1-1	.	.	CASSQLTANTEAFF	TGCGCCAGCAGCCAGCTGACAGCGAACACTGAAGCTTTCTTT
17	TRBV23-1	TRBJ2-5	.	few	CASSQDFRPGGGETQYF	TGCGCCAGCAGTCAAGATTTCCGTCCCGGGGGCGGAGAGACCCAGTACTTC
12	TRBV6-2/TRBV6-3	TRBJ2-7	.	.	CASRDTSYEQYF	TGTGCCAGCAGAGACACCTCCTACGAGCAGTACTTC
14	TRBV6-1	TRBJ1-2	.	few	CASSVGRMNYGYTF	TGTGCCAGCAGTGTGGGACGGATGAACTATGGCTACACCTTC
14	TRBV5-8	TRBJ2-1	.	.	CASSRRGDYNEQFF	TGTGCCAGCAGCCGCAGAGGGGACTACAATGAGCAGTTCTTC
15	TRBV29-1	TRBJ1-2	TRBD1	.	CSVEVAGGGNYGYTF	TGCAGCGTTGAAGTGGCAGGGGGCGGAAACTATGGCTACACCTTC
16	TRBV20-1	TRBJ2-3	TRBD2	few	CSAGPKAGGPGDTQYF	TGCAGTGCTGGCCCTAAAGCGGGAGGGCCGGGAGATACGCAGTATTTT
14	TRBV2	TRBJ2-7	TRBD1	many	CASSAGTGGYEQYF	TGTGCCAGCAGTGCCGGGACAGGGGGCTACGAGCAGTACTTC
16	TRBV11-1	TRBJ2-3	TRBD2	.	CASSSPTGGGTDTQYF	TGTGCCAGCAGCTCCCCGACGGGAGGGGGCACAGATACGCAGTATTTT
12	TRBV30	TRBJ2-7	.	few	CAWSGRVYEQYF	TGTGCCTGGAGTGGACGCGTCTACGAGCAGTACTTC